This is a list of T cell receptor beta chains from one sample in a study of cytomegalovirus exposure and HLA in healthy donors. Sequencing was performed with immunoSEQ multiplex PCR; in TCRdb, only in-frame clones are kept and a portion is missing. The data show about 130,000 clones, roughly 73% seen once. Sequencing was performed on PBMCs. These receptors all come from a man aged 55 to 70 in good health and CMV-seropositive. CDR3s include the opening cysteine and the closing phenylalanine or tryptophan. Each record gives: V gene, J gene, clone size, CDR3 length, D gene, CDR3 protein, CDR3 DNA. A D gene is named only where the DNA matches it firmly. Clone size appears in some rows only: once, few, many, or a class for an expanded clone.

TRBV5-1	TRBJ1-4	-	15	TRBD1	CASSLFGTGNEKLFF	TGCGCCAGCAGCTTGTTCGGGACAGGTAATGAAAAACTGTTTTTT
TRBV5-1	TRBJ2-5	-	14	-	CASSFEGVGETQYF	TGCGCCAGCAGCTTCGAAGGGGTGGGGGAGACCCAGTACTTC
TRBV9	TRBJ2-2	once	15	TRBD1	CASSTRQGDTGELFF	TGTGCCAGCAGCACCCGACAGGGTGACACCGGGGAGCTGTTTTTT
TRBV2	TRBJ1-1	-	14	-	CASSLWGENTEAFF	TGTGCCAGCAGCCTATGGGGGGAGAACACTGAAGCTTTCTTT
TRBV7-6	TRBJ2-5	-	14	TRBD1	CASSQGTVQETQYF	TGTGCCAGCAGCCAGGGGACAGTTCAAGAGACCCAGTACTTC
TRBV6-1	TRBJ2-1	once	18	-	CASSEVDSGLSSYNEQFF	TGTGCCAGCAGTGAAGTTGATAGCGGCCTTAGCTCCTACAATGAGCAGTTCTTC
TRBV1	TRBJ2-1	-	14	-	CTSSGGGVYNEQFF	TGCACCAGCAGCGGCGGGGGAGTATACAATGAGCAGTTCTTC
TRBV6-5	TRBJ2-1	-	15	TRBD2	CASSYSWTSWNEQFF	TGTGCCAGCAGTTACTCGTGGACTAGTTGGAATGAGCAGTTCTTC
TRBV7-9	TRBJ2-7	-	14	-	CASSQEGGDAEQYF	TGTGCCAGCAGCCAAGAGGGGGGGGACGCCGAGCAGTACTTC
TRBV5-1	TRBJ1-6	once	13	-	CASSMDSNSPLHF	TGCGCCAGCAGCATGGACAGCAATTCACCCCTCCACTTT
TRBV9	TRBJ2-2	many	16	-	CASSAQGIQATGELFF	TGTGCCAGCAGCGCACAAGGTATACAGGCTACCGGGGAGCTGTTTTTT
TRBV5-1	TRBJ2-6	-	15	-	CASSLELAEANVLTF	TGCGCCAGCAGCTTGGAACTTGCCGAGGCCAACGTCCTGACTTTC
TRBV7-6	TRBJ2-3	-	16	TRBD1	CASSPSTGGSTDTQYF	TGTGCCAGCAGCCCTTCAACAGGGGGCAGCACAGATACGCAGTATTTT
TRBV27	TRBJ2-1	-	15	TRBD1	CASSKRDRGGNEQFF	TGTGCCAGCAGCAAGCGGGACAGGGGGGGGAATGAGCAGTTCTTC
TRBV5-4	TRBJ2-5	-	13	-	CASSVSGSETQYF	TGTGCCAGCAGCGTATCAGGCTCCGAGACCCAGTACTTC
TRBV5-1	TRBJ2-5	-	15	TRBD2	CASAPSGGRGETQYF	TGCGCCAGCGCCCCAAGCGGGGGGCGCGGTGAGACCCAGTACTTC
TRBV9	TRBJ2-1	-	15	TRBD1	CASSAAGGELNEQFF	TGTGCCAGCAGCGCCGCAGGGGGCGAACTCAATGAGCAGTTCTTC
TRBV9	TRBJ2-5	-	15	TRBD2	CASSASGGGQETQYF	TGTGCCAGCAGCGCTAGCGGGGGGGGCCAAGAGACCCAGTACTTC
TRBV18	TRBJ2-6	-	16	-	CASSPLLFTGANVLTF	TGTGCCAGCTCACCACTCTTATTTACTGGGGCCAACGTCCTGACTTTC
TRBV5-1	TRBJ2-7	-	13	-	CASSLGPTGEQYF	TGCGCCAGCAGCTTGGGTCCTACGGGGGAGCAGTACTTC
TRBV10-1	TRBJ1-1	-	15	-	CASSESVYTHTEAFF	TGCGCCAGCAGTGAGTCGGTCTATACTCACACTGAAGCTTTCTTT
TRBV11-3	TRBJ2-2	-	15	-	CASSHLGANTGELFF	TGTGCCAGCAGCCATCTGGGGGCCAACACCGGGGAGCTGTTTTTT
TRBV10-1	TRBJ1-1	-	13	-	CASTLDRNTEAFF	TGCGCCAGCACCCTGGACAGGAACACTGAAGCTTTCTTT
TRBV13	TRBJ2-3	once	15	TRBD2	CASSFSGIRTDTQYF	TGTGCCAGCAGCTTCAGCGGGATTCGCACAGATACGCAGTATTTT
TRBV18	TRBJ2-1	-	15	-	CASSTRSLSDNEQFF	TGTGCCAGCTCTACGCGTTCCCTCTCGGACAATGAGCAGTTCTTC
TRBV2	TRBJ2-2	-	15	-	CASSEAGWSTGELFF	TGTGCCAGCAGTGAAGCTGGGTGGAGTACCGGGGAGCTGTTTTTT
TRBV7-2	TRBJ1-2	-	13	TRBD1	CASVTGGHGGYTF	TGTGCCAGCGTCACAGGGGGCCATGGGGGCTACACCTTC
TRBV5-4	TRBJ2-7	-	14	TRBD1	CASRTGTETYEQYF	TGTGCCAGCAGAACCGGGACAGAAACCTACGAGCAGTACTTC
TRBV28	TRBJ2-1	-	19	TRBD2	CASSPRLAGALPSGNEQFF	TGTGCCAGCAGTCCCCGACTAGCGGGGGCCCTCCCGTCAGGAAATGAGCAGTTCTTC
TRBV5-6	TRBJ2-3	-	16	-	CASSPSETKSTDTQYF	TGTGCCAGCAGTCCTTCAGAGACTAAGAGCACAGATACGCAGTATTTT
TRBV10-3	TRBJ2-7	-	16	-	CAISESRRGRAYEQYF	TGTGCCATCAGTGAGTCGAGGAGGGGCCGAGCCTACGAGCAGTACTTC
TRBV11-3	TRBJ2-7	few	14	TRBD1	CASSPGTGVHEQYF	TGTGCCAGCAGCCCCGGGACAGGGGTGCACGAGCAGTACTTC
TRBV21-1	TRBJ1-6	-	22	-	CASSKVVSFHSRTGWKNSPLHF	TGTGCCAGCAGCAAAGTGGTTTCTTTCCACAGTCGGACAGGGTGGAAGAACTCACCCCTCCACTTT
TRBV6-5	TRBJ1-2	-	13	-	CASSYGRNYGHTF	TGTGCCAGCAGTTACGGCCGGAACTATGGCCACACCTTC
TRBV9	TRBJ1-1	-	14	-	CASSVVPGNTEAFF	TGTGCCAGCAGCGTAGTCCCAGGAAACACTGAAGCTTTCTTT
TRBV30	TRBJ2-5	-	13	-	CALRKGVQETQYF	TGTGCCCTCCGAAAGGGGGTTCAAGAGACCCAGTACTTC
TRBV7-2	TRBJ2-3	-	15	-	CASSPRRRGGDTQYF	TGTGCCAGCAGCCCCCGCCGGCGGGGTGGAGATACGCAGTATTTT
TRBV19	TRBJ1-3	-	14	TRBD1	CASNRQGTGNTIYF	TGTGCCAGTAACCGACAGGGCACTGGAAACACCATATATTTT
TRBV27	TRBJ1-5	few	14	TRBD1	CARETGVSNQPQHF	TGTGCCAGGGAGACAGGGGTGAGCAATCAGCCCCAGCATTTT
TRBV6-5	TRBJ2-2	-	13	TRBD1	CASSRTGTGELFF	TGTGCCAGCAGTCGGACAGGGACCGGGGAGCTGTTTTTT
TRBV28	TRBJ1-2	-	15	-	CASSLSPLSDYGYTF	TGTGCCAGCAGTTTATCTCCTCTATCTGACTATGGCTACACCTTC
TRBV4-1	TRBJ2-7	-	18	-	CASSRPTLGAGDPYEQYF	TGCGCCAGCAGCCGACCCACCTTGGGGGCGGGGGACCCCTACGAGCAGTACTTC
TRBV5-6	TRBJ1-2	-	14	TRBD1	CASSGGQGEYGYTF	TGTGCCAGCAGCGGGGGACAGGGGGAATATGGCTACACCTTC
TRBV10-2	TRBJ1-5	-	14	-	CASSEGRGDQPQHF	TGCGCCAGCAGTGAGGGACGGGGTGATCAGCCCCAGCATTTT
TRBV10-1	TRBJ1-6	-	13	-	CASNGQLNSPLHF	TGCGCCAGCAATGGACAGCTAAATTCCCCCCTCCACTTT
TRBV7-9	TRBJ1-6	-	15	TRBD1	CASSSGQGTGSPLHF	TGTGCCAGCAGCTCTGGACAGGGAACAGGTTCACCCCTCCACTTT
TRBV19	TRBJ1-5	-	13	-	CASNGRRNQPQHF	TGTGCCAGTAATGGGCGCCGCAATCAGCCCCAGCATTTT